This TCR beta chain was retrieved from a study of T cell changes during pregnancy in multiple sclerosis. Libraries were prepared by immunoSEQ multiplex PCR; TCRdb keeps only in-frame clonotypes and omits some of them. The table includes more than 70,000 clones, around 90% detected once. Germline assignment: CDR1 KGHSH and CDR2 LQKENI. V was clipped by 4 bases and J by 9 bases, with 19 bases between them. This CDR3 has 15 amino acids. The receptor comes from a female donor with multiple sclerosis, enrolled in a pregnancy study. The rearrangement links TRBV18 to TRBJ1-5; the D is unclear. Source: peripheral blood, taken before pregnancy. Here the CDR3 DNA reads TGTGCCAGCTCACAACAGCCTGAAATAATCAGGCCCCAGCATTTT. Protein: CASSQQPEIIRPQHF.